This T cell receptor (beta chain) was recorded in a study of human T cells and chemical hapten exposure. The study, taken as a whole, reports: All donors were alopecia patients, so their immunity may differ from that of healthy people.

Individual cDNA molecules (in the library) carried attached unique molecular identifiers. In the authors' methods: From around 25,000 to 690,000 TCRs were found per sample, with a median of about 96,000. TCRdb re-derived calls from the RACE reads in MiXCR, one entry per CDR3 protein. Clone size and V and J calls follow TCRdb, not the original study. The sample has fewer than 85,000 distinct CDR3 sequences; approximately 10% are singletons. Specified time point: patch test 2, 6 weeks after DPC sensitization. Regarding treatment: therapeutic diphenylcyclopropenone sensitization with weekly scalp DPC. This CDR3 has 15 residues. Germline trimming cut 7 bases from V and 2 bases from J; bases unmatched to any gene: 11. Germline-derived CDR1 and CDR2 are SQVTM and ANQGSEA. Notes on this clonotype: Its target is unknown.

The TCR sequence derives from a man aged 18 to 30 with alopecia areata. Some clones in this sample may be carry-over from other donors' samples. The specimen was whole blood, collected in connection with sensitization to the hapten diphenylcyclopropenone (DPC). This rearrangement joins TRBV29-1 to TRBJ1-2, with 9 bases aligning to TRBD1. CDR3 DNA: TGCAGCGCCGCAACGGGGACAGGGAAAAACTATGGCTACACCTTC. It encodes CSAATGTGKNYGYTF.